What follows are 7 T cell receptor beta chains derived from one specimen sequenced in a study of blood T cell repertoires in COVID-19. Measured with immunoSEQ multiplex PCR; TCRdb has only the in-frame clones, and not every one. Among some 120,000 clones listed, around 81% were seen once. The sequenced material came from peripheral blood. These receptor sequences come from a woman between 45 and 65 years old with acute or convalescent COVID-19.

The J gene is TRBJ2-7, the V gene TRBV10-3, with TRBD1 matching over 7 bases. Germline trimming cut 6 bases from V and 3 bases from J; bases unmatched to any gene: 8. CDR1 and CDR2 (germline): ENHRY, SYGVKD. The CDR3 length is 14 residues. Here the CDR3 DNA reads TGTGCCATCAGGGCCGGGACAGACTACTACGAGCAGTACTTC. It yields the protein CAIRAGTDYYEQYF.

The chain recombines TRBV7-2 with TRBJ2-3; D gene unclear. CDR3 length: 16 amino acids. The V gene's germline CDR1 is SGHTA and CDR2 FQGNSA. Trimming removed 4 bases at V and 0 bases at J, with 14 bases between. DNA of the CDR3: TGTGCCAGCAGCTCTAAACCCTGGGCTAGCACAGATACGCAGTATTTT. Protein product: CASSSKPWASTDTQYF.

V gene TRBV6-4 combines with J gene TRBJ1-2, with 10 bases lining up with TRBD1. Germline V gene data show CDR1 as MRHNA and CDR2 as SNTAGT. V trimming: 4 bases; J trimming: 7 bases; junction bases outside the gene matches: 9. CDR3 length: 15 residues. The CDR3 bases are TGTGCCAGCAGTGCCGAATTGGGACAGGGGACTGGCTACACCTTC. Protein sequence: CASSAELGQGTGYTF.

The chain uses TRBV5-4 and TRBJ2-7; TRBD1 matches 7 bases. V gave up 3 bases and J gave up 2 bases; unmatched junction bases: 5. The germline gives CDR1 SGHNT, CDR2 YYREEE (reference sequence). The CDR3 has 14 residues. This CDR3 is CASSSGTVAYEQYF. The CDR3 DNA reads TGTGCCAGCAGCTCAGGGACAGTGGCCTACGAGCAGTACTTC.

The chain is built from TRBV5-8 and TRBJ2-3, with D hard to call. The CDR3 spans 14 residues. Trimming pared 0 bases from V and 4 bases from J, leaving 9 bases between. Germline lookup yields CDR1 SGHTS and CDR2 YDEGEE. CDR3 in DNA: TGTGCCAGCAGCTTGGATAGCCCCTCAGATACGCAGTATTTT. Its translation: CASSLDSPSDTQYF.

In nucleotides, the CDR3 is TGCGCCAGCAGCCAAGATGCTGGGACAGGGGGCTACTATGGCTACACCTTC. Amino acid sequence: CASSQDAGTGGYYGYTF. V gene TRBV4-1 combines with J gene TRBJ1-2, with TRBD1 identical over 12 bases. Trimming cost V 0 bases and J 3 bases; bases outside gene matches: 5. In germline, CDR1 is MGHRA, CDR2 YSYEKL. The CDR3 spans 17 residues.

This chain joins TRBV6-5 and TRBJ1-2, with D possibly TRBD1 on 6 matching bases. Looked up from germline, CDR1 is MNHEY and CDR2 is SVGAGI. Trimming took off 6 bases at V and 5 bases at J, with 19 bases between the two ends. The CDR3 totals 15 residues. This CDR3 reads CASSEFTGHAYGYTF. CDR3 nucleotides: TGTGCCAGCAGCGAGTTCACAGGGCACGCGTATGGCTACACCTTC.